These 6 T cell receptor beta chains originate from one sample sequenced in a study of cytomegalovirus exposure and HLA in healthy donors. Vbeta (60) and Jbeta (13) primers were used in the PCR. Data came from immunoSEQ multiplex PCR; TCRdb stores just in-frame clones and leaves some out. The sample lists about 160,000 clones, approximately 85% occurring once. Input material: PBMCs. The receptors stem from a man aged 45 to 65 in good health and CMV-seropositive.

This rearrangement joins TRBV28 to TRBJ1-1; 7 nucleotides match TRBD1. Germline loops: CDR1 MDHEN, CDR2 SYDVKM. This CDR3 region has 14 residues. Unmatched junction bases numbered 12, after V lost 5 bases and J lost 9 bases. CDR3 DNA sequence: TGTGCCAGCAGTCTGGCCGGGACAGCCGCCAAAGCTTTCTTT. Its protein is CASSLAGTAAKAFF.

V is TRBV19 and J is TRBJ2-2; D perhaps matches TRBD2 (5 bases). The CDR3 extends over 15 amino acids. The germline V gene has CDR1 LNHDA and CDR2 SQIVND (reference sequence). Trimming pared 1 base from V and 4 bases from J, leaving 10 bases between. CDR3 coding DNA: TGTGCCAGTAGTATAGCCCCCCGGGGCACCGGGGAGCTGTTTTTT. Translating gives CASSIAPRGTGELFF.

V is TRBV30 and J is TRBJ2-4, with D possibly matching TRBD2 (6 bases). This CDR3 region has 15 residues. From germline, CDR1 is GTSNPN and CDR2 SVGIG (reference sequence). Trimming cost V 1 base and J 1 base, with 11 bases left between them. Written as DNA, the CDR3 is TGTGCCTGGAGTGACACTAGCAGGGCCAAAAACATTCAGTACTTC. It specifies CAWSDTSRAKNIQYF.

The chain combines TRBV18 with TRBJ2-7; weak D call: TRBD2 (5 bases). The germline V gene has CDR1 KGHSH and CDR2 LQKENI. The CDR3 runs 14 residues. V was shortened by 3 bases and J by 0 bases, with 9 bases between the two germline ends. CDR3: CASSPNRDSYEQYF. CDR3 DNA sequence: TGTGCCAGCTCACCTAACCGGGACTCCTACGAGCAGTACTTC.

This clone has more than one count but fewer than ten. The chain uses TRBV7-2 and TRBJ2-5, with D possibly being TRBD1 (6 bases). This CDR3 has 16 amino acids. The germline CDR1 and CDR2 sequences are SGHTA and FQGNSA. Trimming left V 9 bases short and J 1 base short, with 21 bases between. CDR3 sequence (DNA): TGTGCCAGTCACCCTGGACAGCTAAACGTCCAAGAGACCCAGTACTTC. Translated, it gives CASHPGQLNVQETQYF.

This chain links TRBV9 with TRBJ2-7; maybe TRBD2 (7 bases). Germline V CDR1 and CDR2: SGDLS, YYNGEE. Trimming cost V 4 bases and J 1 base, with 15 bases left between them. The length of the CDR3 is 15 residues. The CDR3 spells CASSPGGGGSYEQYF. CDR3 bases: TGTGCCAGCAGCCCCGGGGGAGGGGGGTCCTACGAGCAGTACTTC.